This T cell receptor beta chain was observed in a study of CD8 T cells in Susac syndrome. Treatment-naive patients with stable or active relapsing-remitting disease served as multiple sclerosis controls. This CDR3 spans 13 amino acids. CDR1 SGHTS and CDR2 YDEGEE come from the germline V gene. Between the trimmed V and J ends, which lost 0 bases and 7 bases, there was a span of 10 bases. After extraction with the RNeasy kit, about 0.5 to 1 ug of the RNA was reverse transcribed using random hexamers. MiXCR, run by TCRdb on the immunoSEQ multiplex PCR reads, gives a single entry per CDR3 protein. The sample lists a few hundred thousand distinct CDR3 sequences; 85% were seen once.

The TCR was taken from a human donor with multiple sclerosis. This chain uses TRBV5-8 with TRBJ1-1; D is possibly TRBD1 (5 bases). The material sequenced was CD8+ T cells from PBMCs. For the CDR3, the DNA is TGTGCCAGCAGCTTGGTCGGGGGTGGTGAAGCTTTCTTT. It is translated as CASSLVGGGEAFF.